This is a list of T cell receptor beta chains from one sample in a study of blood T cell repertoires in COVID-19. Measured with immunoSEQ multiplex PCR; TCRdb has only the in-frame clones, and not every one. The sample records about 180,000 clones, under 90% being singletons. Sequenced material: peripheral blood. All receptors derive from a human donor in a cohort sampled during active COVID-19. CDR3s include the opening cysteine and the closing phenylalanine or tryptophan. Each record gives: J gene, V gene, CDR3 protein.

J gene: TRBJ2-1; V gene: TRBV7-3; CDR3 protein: CASSLERGLSYNEQFF
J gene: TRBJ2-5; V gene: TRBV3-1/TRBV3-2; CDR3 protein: CASSQVVAGGRETQYF
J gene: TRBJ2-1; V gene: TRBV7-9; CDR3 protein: CASSKTGTSGEVEQFF
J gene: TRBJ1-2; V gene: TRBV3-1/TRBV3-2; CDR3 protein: CASSQVRTNRYTF
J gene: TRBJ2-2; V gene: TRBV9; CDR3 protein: CASSVAGQMNTGELFF
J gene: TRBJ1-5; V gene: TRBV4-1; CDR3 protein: CASSQVRSDQPQHF
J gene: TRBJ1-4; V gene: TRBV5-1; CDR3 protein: CASSKDSTNEKLFF
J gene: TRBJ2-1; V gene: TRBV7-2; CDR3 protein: CASSPGQGSYNEQFF
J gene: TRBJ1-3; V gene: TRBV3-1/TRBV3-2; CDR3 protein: CASSRRGPSGNTIYF
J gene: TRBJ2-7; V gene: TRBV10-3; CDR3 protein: CAVRDTRSYEQYF
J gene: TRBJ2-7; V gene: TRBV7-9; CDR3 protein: CASSSVGGVSYEQYF
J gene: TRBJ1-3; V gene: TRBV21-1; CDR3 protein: CAGVRDKYSGNTIYF
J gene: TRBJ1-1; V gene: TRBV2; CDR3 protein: CASSDPGVPDTEAFF
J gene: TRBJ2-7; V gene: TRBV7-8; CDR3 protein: CASSLTGISSGQYF
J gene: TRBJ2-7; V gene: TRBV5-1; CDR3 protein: CASSLESGAPYEQYF
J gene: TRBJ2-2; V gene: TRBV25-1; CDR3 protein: CASSELEELFF
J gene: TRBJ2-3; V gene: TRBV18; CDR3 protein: CASSPVRGQGFTDTQYF
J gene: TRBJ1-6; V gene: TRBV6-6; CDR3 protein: CASSYSGTGLSPLHF
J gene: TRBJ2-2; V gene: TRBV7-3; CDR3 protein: CASSPGTGKTGELFF
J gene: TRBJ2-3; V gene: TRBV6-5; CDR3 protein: CASSALIAGLAYF
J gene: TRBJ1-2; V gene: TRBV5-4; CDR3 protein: CASSFDDLIQGANGYTF
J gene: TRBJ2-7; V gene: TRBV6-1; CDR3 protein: CASSEIGGTYEQYF
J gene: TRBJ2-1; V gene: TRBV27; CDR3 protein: CASSFLAVSYNEQFF
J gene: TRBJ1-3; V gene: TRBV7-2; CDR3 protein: CASSPTGDPGNTIYF
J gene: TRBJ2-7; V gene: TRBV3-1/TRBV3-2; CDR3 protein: CASSHSGLEQYF
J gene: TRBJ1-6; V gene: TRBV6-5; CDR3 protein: CASGEWTHNSPLHF
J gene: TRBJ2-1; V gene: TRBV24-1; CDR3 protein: CATSDPGTGQFF
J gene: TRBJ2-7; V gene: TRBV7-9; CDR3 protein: CASSLGVYSPDEQYF
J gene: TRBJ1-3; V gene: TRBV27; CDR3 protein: CASSLYKPTSGNTIYF
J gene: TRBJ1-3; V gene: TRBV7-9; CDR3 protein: CASTFTGEISGNTIYF
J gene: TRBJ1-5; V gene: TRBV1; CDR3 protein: CTSSQDWDGEGQPQHF
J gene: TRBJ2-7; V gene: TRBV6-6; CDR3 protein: CASSSRGYNYEQYF
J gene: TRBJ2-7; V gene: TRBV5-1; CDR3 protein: CASSHTTAGDSYEQYF
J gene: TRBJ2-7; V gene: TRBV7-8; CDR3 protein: CASSLQSGGEAYEQYF
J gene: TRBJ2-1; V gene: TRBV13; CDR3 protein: CASSAPGGLGFAGDEQFF
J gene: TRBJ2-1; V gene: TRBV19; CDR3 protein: CASQRGGSDEQFF
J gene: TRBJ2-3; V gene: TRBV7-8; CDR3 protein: CASSSGQYTDTQYF
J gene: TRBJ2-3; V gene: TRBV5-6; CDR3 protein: CASGSPREGVTDTQYF
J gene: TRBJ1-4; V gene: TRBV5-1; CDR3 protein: CASSLGTANEKLFF
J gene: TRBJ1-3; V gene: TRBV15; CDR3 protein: CATSRDTSHPISGNTIYF
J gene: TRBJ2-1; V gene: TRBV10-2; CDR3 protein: CASRNRDHTYNEQFF
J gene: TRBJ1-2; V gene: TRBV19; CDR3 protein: CASSSGPRRGYTF